Below are 5 T cell receptor beta chains sequenced from a single sample in a study of blood T cell repertoires in COVID-19. Sequencing used immunoSEQ multiplex PCR; TCRdb keeps in-frame clones, though not all of them. This sample has 250,000 to 400,000 clones, with around 88% found just once. Specimen: peripheral blood. These receptors all stem from a woman in her twenties or thirties with COVID-19, enrolled during active disease.

The CDR3 spells CASSLSYSTDTQYF. For the CDR3, the DNA is TGTGCCAGCAGCCTATCCTATAGCACAGATACGCAGTATTTT. V and J are TRBV7-2 and TRBJ2-3; no clear D gene. V was shortened by 5 bases and J by 0 bases, with 9 bases between the two germline ends. The CDR3 length is 14 residues. The germline V gene encodes CDR1 SGHTA and CDR2 FQGNSA.

The DNA for the CDR3 is TGTGCCAGCAGCCCCGACAGCCACTACGAGCAGTACTTC. Encoded protein: CASSPDSHYEQYF. The chain carries TRBV12-3 or TRBV12-4 and TRBJ2-7, with a weak D call TRBD1 (5 bases). Trimming removed 6 bases at V and 3 bases at J, with 12 bases between. The CDR3 loop spans 13 amino acids.

This chain uses TRBV2 with TRBJ1-1, with 8 positions matching TRBD1. Trimming cost V 6 bases and J 1 base; bases outside gene matches: 4. There are 14 residues in the CDR3. Germline V gives CDR1 SNHLY, CDR2 FYNNEI. For the CDR3, the DNA is TGTGCCAGCAGAGCCGGGACAGGGAACACTGAAGCTTTCTTT. Protein: CASRAGTGNTEAFF.

The V and J genes are TRBV11-2 and TRBJ1-5, with D possibly TRBD1 on 5 matching bases. Per germline, CDR1 SGHAT and CDR2 FQNNGV. The CDR3 is 16 residues long. V was cut by 4 bases and J by 4 bases, with 17 bases left in between. This chain's CDR3 is CASSWTSGTDNQPQHF. Here the CDR3 DNA reads TGTGCCAGCAGCTGGACAAGCGGGACTGATAATCAGCCCCAGCATTTT.

The count of this clone is one. V gene TRBV7-9 combines with J gene TRBJ2-1; possible D gene TRBD1, 5 bases. V was pared by 5 bases and J by 6 bases, with 11 bases between. This CDR3 has 13 amino acids. Germline values: CDR1 SEHNR, CDR2 FQNEAQ (reference sequence). The CDR3 protein is CASSPGHSNEQFF. In DNA, the CDR3 is TGTGCCAGCAGCCCCGGACATTCCAATGAGCAGTTCTTC.